What follows are 24 T cell receptor beta chains derived from one specimen sequenced in a study of OX40 agonist ivuxolimab in advanced cancers. Profiled with immunoSEQ multiplex PCR; TCRdb holds only in-frame clones, not every one. The sample gives about 96,000 clones, 80% to 95% of which show up once; around 1.5% is in the top ten. Sequencing used CD4+ or CD8+ T cells sorted from blood, obtained in a trial of the OX40 agonist ivuxolimab. These receptors all come from an adult with an advanced solid tumor such as melanoma, head and neck, liver or kidney cancer.

The chain couples TRBV7-8 to TRBJ2-7; 7 bases are shared with TRBD1. Germline V gene data show CDR1 as SGHVS and CDR2 as FQNEAQ. Germline trimming cut 2 bases from V and 2 bases from J; bases unmatched to any gene: 9. The CDR3 totals 16 residues. CDR3 nucleotides: TGTGCCAGCAGCTTAAGGTTCGGCCAGGGGGCCTACGAGCAGTACTTC. Amino acids: CASSLRFGQGAYEQYF.

The J gene is TRBJ1-3, the V gene TRBV5-1; D gene unclear. Trimming removed 0 bases from V and 0 bases from J, with 10 bases in between. Germline values: CDR1 SGHRS, CDR2 YFSETQ. The CDR3 is 16 amino acids. CDR3 loop: CASSLALTSSGNTIYF. The CDR3 DNA sequence: TGCGCCAGCAGCTTGGCCCTCACGTCCTCTGGAAACACCATATATTTT. Full variable domain (missing parts from reference TRBV5-1 and TRBJ1-3): KAGVTQTPRYLIKTRGQQVTLSCSPISGHRSVSWYQQTPGQGLQFLFEYFSETQRNKGNFPGRFSGRQFSNSRSEMNVSTLELGDSALYLCASSLALTSSGNTIYFGEGSWLTVV.

The chain couples TRBV19 to TRBJ2-7; D might be TRBD2 (5 bases). Germline values: CDR1 LNHDA, CDR2 SQIVND (reference sequence). V lost 1 base, J lost 0 bases, and 10 bases lay in between. The CDR3 loop spans 15 amino acids. This chain's CDR3 is CASSIGASFSYEQYF. CDR3 nucleotides: TGTGCCAGTAGTATAGGCGCTAGCTTCTCCTACGAGCAGTACTTC.

This chain joins TRBV18 and TRBJ2-5, with a possible D match to TRBD2 (6 bases). CDR3 length equals 12 residues. V lost 4 bases and J lost 5, with 8 bases in between. Germline V lookup: CDR1 KGHSH, CDR2 LQKENI. The chain's CDR3 is CASSRRVETQYF. The CDR3 region has the DNA TGTGCCAGCTCACGGAGGGTGGAGACCCAGTACTTC.

CDR3 sequence (DNA): TGTGCCAGCAGCGGGGGGGGCGCTGAAGAGACCCAGTACTTC. The encoded protein is CASSGGGAEETQYF. The rearrangement joins TRBV7-9 to TRBJ2-5, with a possible D match to TRBD2 (7 bases). There are 14 residues in the CDR3. The germline V and J ends were trimmed by 5 bases and 3 bases, with 13 bases remaining between them. CDR1 SEHNR and CDR2 FQNEAQ come from the germline V gene (reference sequence).

This clone was observed once. The rearrangement links TRBV9 to TRBJ2-3; D ambiguous. Germline V gene lookup returns CDR1 SGDLS and CDR2 YYNGEE. The CDR3 spans 12 residues. Trimming cost V 5 bases and J 0 bases, with 4 bases left between them. CDR3 sequence (DNA): TGTGCCAGCAGTCAGAGCACAGATACGCAGTATTTT. This gives the protein CASSQSTDTQYF.

This chain joins TRBV18 and TRBJ2-7; no clear D. Trimming left V 5 bases short and J 2 bases short, with 13 bases between. This CDR3 spans 14 amino acids. CDR1 is KGHSH and CDR2 is LQKENI in the germline V gene. The CDR3 bases are TGTGCCAGCTCAACGGACGGTGGCCCCTACGAGCAGTACTTC. This sequence encodes CASSTDGGPYEQYF.

There are a few counts of this clone. The V gene is TRBV11-3, the J gene TRBJ1-1; D may be TRBD1 (5 bases). Germline V gives CDR1 SGHNT, CDR2 YENEEA. The CDR3 consists of 15 residues. V lost 4 bases, J lost 5 bases, and 17 bases lay in between. The CDR3 loop is CASSSNRQRGTEAFF. The DNA for the CDR3 is TGTGCCAGCAGCTCGAACAGGCAAAGGGGTACTGAAGCTTTCTTT.

This chain connects TRBV19 to TRBJ2-1; the match to TRBD1 covers 10 bases. Germline-derived CDR1 and CDR2 are LNHDA and SQIVND (reference sequence). After removal of 4 bases from V and 7 bases from J, the junction contained 7 bases not matched to a gene. This CDR3 has 15 residues. CDR3 sequence reads: CASSTDRGRRNEQFF. The CDR3 region has the DNA TGTGCCAGTAGTACAGACAGGGGGCGGAGGAATGAGCAGTTCTTC.

The V gene is TRBV2, the J gene TRBJ2-1; TRBD1 agrees at 8 bases. V shed 3 bases, J shed 7 bases, and the junction held 8 bases outside the gene matches. Germline CDR1 SNHLY, CDR2 FYNNEI. The CDR3 extends over 15 amino acids. CDR3 region: CASSDRDRGRNEQFF. DNA of the CDR3: TGTGCCAGCAGTGACCGAGACAGGGGTAGGAATGAGCAGTTCTTC.

The gene calls are TRBV20-1 and TRBJ2-7; unclear D gene. The CDR3 spans 11 residues. V gave up 5 bases and J gave up 6 bases, with 11 bases separating them. Germline loops: CDR1 DFQATT, CDR2 SNEGSKA (reference sequence). DNA for the CDR3: TGCAGTGCTCGCGTAATAACCGAGCAGTACTTC. Encoded protein: CSARVITEQYF.

The chain has TRBV7-8 and TRBJ1-4, with D hard to call. V was cut by 1 base and J by 3 bases, with 6 bases left in between. The CDR3 sequence is 14 residues long. CDR1 SGHVS and CDR2 FQNEAQ come from the germline V gene. The DNA of the CDR3 is TGTGCCAGCAGCTTAGACCTGCCTAATGAAAAACTGTTTTTT. It specifies CASSLDLPNEKLFF.

The rearrangement links TRBV5-5 to TRBJ2-7; 7 bases map to TRBD1. In germline, CDR1 is SGHKS, CDR2 YYEKEE (reference sequence). The CDR3 consists of 14 residues. V lost 4 bases and J lost 4; bases outside the gene matches: 8. The CDR3 loop is CASSQPGQRYEQYF. Here the CDR3 DNA reads TGTGCCAGCAGCCAGCCGGGACAGAGGTACGAGCAGTACTTC. Drawing the rest from reference TRBV5-5 and TRBJ2-7, the complete variable domain is DAGVTQSPTHLIKTRGQQVTLRCSPISGHKSVSWYQQVLGQGPQFIFQYYEKEERGRGNFPDRFSARQFPNYSSELNVNALLLGDSALYLCASSQPGQRYEQYFGPGTRLTVT.

In DNA, the CDR3 is TGCAGCGTTGAAGCGGGTAACTATGGCTACACCTTC. Amino acids: CSVEAGNYGYTF. The rearrangement joins TRBV29-1 to TRBJ1-2, with no clear D. Germline V gene data show CDR1 as SQVTM and CDR2 as ANQGSEA. V lost 1 base to trimming and J lost 1 base, with 4 bases between them. The CDR3 has 12 amino acids.

A single count supports this clone. The chain recombines TRBV23-1 with TRBJ1-2, with no clear D. TRBV23-1 is annotated as an ORF whose role is uncertain. Between the trimmed V and J ends, which lost 11 bases and 7 bases, there was a span of 17 bases. The CDR3 loop spans 12 amino acids. The CDR3 region has the DNA TGCGCCCCCAGTCTATTTATGCCTGGCTACACCTTC. Protein sequence: CAPSLFMPGYTF.

V usage is TRBV9 and J usage is TRBJ2-3, with D possibly being TRBD2 (5 bases). V lost 0 bases and J 0 bases, leaving 23 bases between the germline ends. CDR3 length: 20 amino acids. Germline V gene sequence: CDR1 SGDLS, CDR2 YYNGEE. The CDR3 sequence: CASSVVGLSPFKTSTDTQYF. The CDR3 DNA follows: TGTGCCAGCAGCGTAGTAGGACTCTCTCCTTTCAAAACTAGCACAGATACGCAGTATTTT.

This chain joins TRBV19 and TRBJ1-2; D is ambiguous. CDR3 length: 14 amino acids. The V and J ends lost 2 bases and 7 bases respectively, with 14 bases between them. In germline, CDR1 is LNHDA, CDR2 SQIVND (reference sequence). For the CDR3, the DNA is TGTGCCAGTAGTATAAGTTCAGGATATGGTGGCTACACCTTC. This encodes CASSISSGYGGYTF.

The chain joins TRBV30 to TRBJ2-7; the match to TRBD2 covers 7 bases. J was trimmed by 5 bases and V by 3 bases; bases with no gene match: 10. The CDR3 spans 14 residues. Per germline, CDR1 GTSNPN and CDR2 SVGIG (reference sequence). CDR3 sequence reads: CAWRGLVVHNEQYF. The CDR3 DNA is TGTGCCTGGAGAGGACTAGTCGTCCACAACGAGCAGTACTTC.

The chain carries TRBV18 and TRBJ1-1, with D maybe TRBD1 (5 bases). There are 13 residues in the CDR3. Deletions cut 3 bases from V and 4 bases from J, with 9 bases between. Germline V lookup: CDR1 KGHSH, CDR2 LQKENI. This CDR3 reads CASSPRQTTEAFF. The CDR3 nucleotides are TGTGCCAGCTCACCGAGACAGACCACTGAAGCTTTCTTT.

This clone was seen a handful of times. V gene TRBV5-4 combines with J gene TRBJ2-1; D may be TRBD2 (5 bases). Germline CDR1 SGHNT, CDR2 YYREEE (reference sequence). The V and J ends lost 0 bases and 5 bases respectively, with 12 bases between them. This CDR3 is built from 15 residues. The CDR3 region is CASSLERRRNNEQFF. CDR3 DNA sequence: TGTGCCAGCAGCTTGGAGCGGCGGAGAAACAATGAGCAGTTCTTC.

This chain links TRBV5-8 with TRBJ2-4; D unresolved. Germline-derived CDR1 and CDR2 are SGHTS and YDEGEE. The CDR3 length is 17 residues. V was shortened by 0 bases and J by 0 bases, with 13 bases between the two germline ends. The CDR3 nucleotides are TGTGCCAGCAGCTTGGAGGGAACGATCCTAGCCAAAAACATTCAGTACTTC. This translates into CASSLEGTILAKNIQYF.

This clone was recorded a few times. The chain has TRBV7-8 and TRBJ1-6, with D possibly TRBD1 on 6 matching bases. Trimming stripped 5 bases from V and 9 bases from J, with 14 bases between. Germline CDR1 reads SGHVS; CDR2 reads FQNEAQ. The CDR3 has 14 residues. CDR3 sequence (DNA): TGTGCCAGCAGCCCAGAAGGGGGGAGTTCACCCCTCCACTTT. This gives the protein CASSPEGGSSPLHF.

The chain is built from TRBV5-1 and TRBJ2-5; 11 nucleotides align to TRBD2. The CDR3 is 19 amino acids. V shed 0 bases, J shed 3 bases, and the junction held 13 bases outside the gene matches. CDR1 and CDR2 from the germline V gene are SGHRS and YFSETQ. CDR3 bases: TGCGCCAGCAGCTTGGTCGCTGGTCTAGCGGGAGGCAGGGAAGAGACCCAGTACTTC. It is translated as CASSLVAGLAGGREETQYF.

The V gene is TRBV9, the J gene TRBJ2-1, with 10 positions matching TRBD2. Per germline, CDR1 SGDLS and CDR2 YYNGEE. The V gene end was trimmed by 4 bases and the J gene end by 3 bases; junction bases not matched to a gene: 4. CDR3 length: 15 residues. In nucleotides, the CDR3 is TGTGCCAGCAGCAGTCGACTAGCGGGCTACAATGAGCAGTTCTTC. Amino acid sequence: CASSSRLAGYNEQFF.